The next 26 T cell receptor beta chains were all read from a single sample in a study of T cells in localized non-small cell lung cancer. The data were produced by immunoSEQ multiplex PCR, yet TCRdb's version contains in-frame clones alone and is incomplete. Of 23,000 or so clones in the sample, roughly 90% are singletons; the top ten hold about 16%. This material consisted of peripheral blood, taken before any cancer treatment. These receptors originate from a man between 40 and 70 years old with stage III squamous cell lung carcinoma.

This rearrangement joins TRBV11-2 to TRBJ1-2, with TRBD1 as a possible D gene (6 bases). This CDR3 is 13 amino acids long. V was pared by 7 bases and J by 8 bases, with 17 bases between. Germline values: CDR1 SGHAT, CDR2 FQNNGV. CDR3 nucleotide sequence: TGTGCCAGCAAGCCGGGGGCTCGAGTCGGCTACACCTTC. This encodes CASKPGARVGYTF.

The V and J genes are TRBV7-8 and TRBJ1-3; D unclear. The V gene's germline CDR1 is SGHVS and CDR2 FQNEAQ. V lost 1 base and J 0 bases, leaving 10 bases between the germline ends. The CDR3 covers 16 residues. This chain's CDR3 is CASSLGAGSSGNTIYF. CDR3 sequence (DNA): TGTGCCAGCAGCTTAGGGGCCGGGAGCTCTGGAAACACCATATATTTT.

The chain recombines TRBV2 with TRBJ2-3; D unresolved. With 7 bases removed from V and 2 bases from J, the gap between germline ends came to 13 bases. This CDR3 is 14 amino acids long. CDR1 is SNHLY, CDR2 FYNNEI, per germline. This CDR3 is CASKEYRFTDTQYF. The DNA of the CDR3 is TGTGCCAGCAAGGAGTATCGGTTCACAGATACGCAGTATTTT.

The gene calls are TRBV27 and TRBJ1-1; D not certain. This CDR3 is 13 amino acids long. Germline CDR1 MNHEY, CDR2 SMNVEV (reference sequence). The germline V and J ends were trimmed by 0 bases and 8 bases, with 10 bases remaining between them. This chain's CDR3 is CASSLSGSLEAFF. The CDR3 DNA sequence: TGTGCCAGCAGTTTATCAGGGAGCCTCGAAGCTTTCTTT.

This clone was recorded only once. The CDR3 is CASSVVGQGAPNEKLFF. The DNA for the CDR3 is TGTGCCAGCAGCGTAGTGGGTCAGGGGGCCCCTAATGAAAAACTGTTTTTT. The chain employs TRBV9 and TRBJ1-4; 8 nucleotides align to TRBD1. With V trimmed by 0 bases and J by 3 bases, 7 bases remained unmatched. In germline, CDR1 is SGDLS, CDR2 YYNGEE. This CDR3 is 17 amino acids long.

The gene calls are TRBV5-1 and TRBJ2-7; D may correspond to TRBD1 or TRBD2 (5 bases each). CDR3 size: 16 residues. Per the germline V gene, CDR1 is SGHRS and CDR2 is YFSETQ. V was pared by 4 bases and J by 7 bases, with 24 bases between. DNA for the CDR3: TGCGCCAGCAGCGCCATCGGGGCAGGGAGAATGTGGGAGCAGTACTTC. Translation gives CASSAIGAGRMWEQYF.

V usage is TRBV4-3 and J usage is TRBJ1-5; 8 positions match TRBD1. The V and J ends lost 2 bases and 5 bases, in that order; junction bases with no gene match: 2. Germline CDR1 is LGHNA and CDR2 is YSLEER. The CDR3 loop spans 14 amino acids. CDR3 sequence reads: CASSQRQGHQPQHF. In DNA, the CDR3 is TGCGCCAGCAGCCAAAGACAGGGGCATCAGCCCCAGCATTTT.

This clone was found once. The genes are TRBV4-2 and TRBJ1-1, with unresolved D. This CDR3 comprises 15 residues. Germline V gene data show CDR1 as LGHNA and CDR2 as YNFKEQ. V lost 2 bases to trimming and J lost 3 bases, with 13 bases between them. CDR3 sequence: CASSQKGPRDTEAFF. The CDR3 DNA sequence: TGTGCCAGCAGCCAAAAAGGACCGAGGGACACTGAAGCTTTCTTT.

The J gene is TRBJ1-4, the V gene TRBV5-1; a weak D match, TRBD1 (5 bases). Germline values: CDR1 SGHRS, CDR2 YFSETQ. The CDR3 runs 18 residues. Trimming removed 2 bases at V and 8 bases at J, with 25 bases between. CDR3 in amino acids: CASSLFPAGLRAGEKLFF. The CDR3 DNA is TGCGCCAGCAGCTTATTTCCGGCAGGGCTCAGAGCTGGGGAAAAACTGTTTTTT.

This sequence joins TRBV28 and TRBJ1-5; possible D gene TRBD1, 5 bases. Per germline, CDR1 MDHEN and CDR2 SYDVKM. Deletions cut 7 bases from V and 6 bases from J, with 16 bases between. There are 14 residues in the CDR3. CDR3 loop: CASTNGGLTQPQHF. The CDR3 DNA sequence: TGTGCCAGCACTAACGGGGGTTTAACTCAGCCCCAGCATTTT.

The J gene is TRBJ1-2, the V gene TRBV6-5, with D perhaps matching TRBD1 (5 bases). CDR1 is MNHEY and CDR2 is SVGAGI in the germline V gene. V was cut by 5 bases and J by 7 bases, with 17 bases left in between. The CDR3 has 14 residues. The CDR3 protein is CASSPRPTGAGYTF. The CDR3 bases are TGTGCCAGCAGTCCCAGGCCTACCGGGGCTGGCTACACCTTC.

This chain joins TRBV5-1 and TRBJ2-3; 16 nucleotides agree with TRBD2. This CDR3 is built from 18 residues. Germline CDR1 is SGHRS and CDR2 is YFSETQ. V gave up 4 bases and J gave up 2 bases; unmatched junction bases: 7. The CDR3, as DNA: TGCGCCAGCAGCGCCGGGACTAGCGGGAGGGCCCCCACAGATACGCAGTATTTT. This encodes CASSAGTSGRAPTDTQYF.

By sample share, this clone is large. The V gene is TRBV19, the J gene TRBJ2-1, with 8 bases matching TRBD2. The CDR3 consists of 16 residues. Trimming removed 3 bases from V and 0 bases from J; junction bases left unmatched: 4. CDR1 and CDR2 from the germline V gene are LNHDA and SQIVND (reference sequence). The CDR3 DNA is TGTGCCAGTAGTATCCGGGGGGGGCTCTCCTACAATGAGCAGTTCTTC. The encoded protein is CASSIRGGLSYNEQFF.

The chain couples TRBV5-4 to TRBJ2-1; 12 nucleotides line up with TRBD2. The V gene's germline CDR1 is SGHNT and CDR2 YYREEE (reference sequence). The junction had 8 bases not matched to a gene; V was cut back by 1 base and J by 9 bases. The CDR3 is 16 residues long. The CDR3 sequence: CASSLPRLAGAGEQFF. DNA for the CDR3: TGTGCCAGCAGCTTGCCCCGACTAGCGGGAGCGGGTGAGCAGTTCTTC. Using reference TRBV5-4 and TRBJ2-1 for the parts outside the CDR3, the full variable domain is ETGVTQSPTHLIKTRGQQVTLRCSSQSGHNTVSWYQQALGQGPQFIFQYYREEENGRGNFPPRFSGLQFPNYSSELNVNALELDDSALYLCASSLPRLAGAGEQFFGPGTRLTVL.

The genes are TRBV4-3 and TRBJ2-7; possible D gene TRBD1, 5 bases. From germline, CDR1 is LGHNA and CDR2 YSLEER. V was cut by 0 bases and J by 0 bases, with 9 bases left in between. The CDR3 runs 15 residues. CDR3 DNA: TGCGCCAGCAGCCAAGACGGCAGGGCCTCCTACGAGCAGTACTTC. Amino acid sequence: CASSQDGRASYEQYF.

The chain joins TRBV18 to TRBJ1-2; TRBD1 might be the D (6 bases). In germline, CDR1 is KGHSH, CDR2 LQKENI. With 6 bases removed from V and 3 bases from J, the gap between germline ends came to 11 bases. This CDR3 contains 13 residues. In DNA, the CDR3 is TGTGCCAGCTCGCCGGGACAAGACTATGGCTACACCTTC. Translation gives CASSPGQDYGYTF.

The CDR3 region is CASSPRGQGRDEKLFF. CDR3 DNA sequence: TGTGCCAGCAGCCCCCGAGGGCAGGGGCGGGATGAAAAACTGTTTTTT. J is TRBJ1-4 and V is TRBV9; D possibly corresponds to TRBD1 (6 bases). Germline CDR1 and CDR2: SGDLS and YYNGEE. Deletions cut 4 bases from V and 6 bases from J, with 19 bases between. This CDR3 contains 16 residues.

The chain joins TRBV5-6 to TRBJ1-2, with D tentatively TRBD1 (6 bases). Trimming stripped 4 bases from V and 0 bases from J, with 13 bases between. Germline CDR1 SGHDT, CDR2 YYEEEE. This CDR3 has 15 amino acids. In DNA form, the CDR3 reads TGTGCCAGCAGCCTCCAGGGGTCACCTAACTATGGCTACACCTTC. Protein: CASSLQGSPNYGYTF.

The rearrangement uses TRBV7-8 and TRBJ2-5, with 10 positions matching TRBD2. V lost 4 bases to trimming and J lost 5 bases; unmatched junction nucleotides: 10. The CDR3 loop spans 16 amino acids. From germline, CDR1 is SGHVS and CDR2 FQNEAQ. The CDR3 protein is CASSSKAGGRVETQYF. In DNA, the CDR3 is TGTGCCAGCAGCTCAAAAGCGGGGGGGCGCGTGGAGACCCAGTACTTC.

The chain uses TRBV7-3 and TRBJ1-2; tentative D call: TRBD1 (6 bases). V was cut by 0 bases and J by 4 bases, with 12 bases left in between. Germline V gene data show CDR1 as SGHTA and CDR2 as FQGTGA. CDR3 length: 15 amino acids. The CDR3 DNA follows: TGTGCCAGCAGCTTAACGGCCGGACAGCCCTATGGCTACACCTTC. It translates to CASSLTAGQPYGYTF.

Comments on this clone: This same CDR3 is encoded by further DNA sequences in the sample. The chain is built from TRBV6-5 and TRBJ1-2, with a tentative D call TRBD1 (6 bases). Per germline, CDR1 MNHEY and CDR2 SVGAGI. CDR3 size: 14 residues. V dropped 2 bases and J dropped 5 bases, with 12 bases sitting between them. The CDR3 DNA sequence: TGTGCCAGCAGTTACAGTAGAGGGGGGTATGGCTACACCTTC. Its protein is CASSYSRGGYGYTF.

The chain carries TRBV5-8 and TRBJ1-3; 8 bases are a match to TRBD1. V lost 3 bases, J lost 5 bases, and 4 bases stayed unmatched. The V gene's germline CDR1 is SGHTS and CDR2 YDEGEE. This CDR3 is built from 14 residues. The CDR3 sequence: CASSYGTGRNTIYF. The CDR3 nucleotides read TGTGCCAGCAGCTACGGGACAGGAAGAAACACCATATATTTT.

This sequence joins TRBV28 and TRBJ1-2; D is perhaps TRBD1 (6 bases). The CDR3 consists of 16 residues. Trimming cost V 10 bases and J 7 bases, with 28 bases left between them. From germline, CDR1 is MDHEN and CDR2 SYDVKM. CDR3 nucleotide sequence: TGTGCCACCGGGATAGGGGGACCTTTTACTGCTCTTGGCTACACCTTC. Translating it yields CATGIGGPFTALGYTF.

This chain links TRBV19 with TRBJ1-2, with D possibly matching TRBD1 (5 bases). Germline assignment: CDR1 LNHDA and CDR2 SQIVND (reference sequence). V dropped 5 bases and J dropped 6 bases, with 13 bases sitting between them. The CDR3 runs 13 residues. CDR3 DNA sequence: TGTGCCAGTAGTGCGGAACAAGGGGATGGCTACACCTTC. Translation gives CASSAEQGDGYTF. The whole variable domain, remainder taken from reference TRBV19 and TRBJ1-2, is DGGITQSPKYLFRKEGQNVTLSCEQNLNHDAMYWYRQDPGQGLRLIYYSQIVNDFQKGDIAEGYSVSREKKESFPLTVTSAQKNPTAFYLCASSAEQGDGYTFGSGTRLTVV.

There are a few counts of this clone. The chain recombines TRBV21-1 with TRBJ1-2; TRBD1 is the table's D call, not checked against the DNA. TRBV21-1 is assigned pseudogene status. The CDR3 contains 15 residues. CDR3 region: CASSRRRDRGYGYTF. Here the CDR3 DNA reads TGTGCCAGCAGCCGACGAAGGGACAGGGGCTATGGCTACACCTTC.

The chain employs TRBV18 and TRBJ2-7; TRBD2 aligns across 8 bases. The CDR3 sequence is 14 residues long. Germline loops: CDR1 KGHSH, CDR2 LQKENI. Trimming took 2 bases from V and 4 from J; bases not matched to a gene: 4. CDR3 protein: CASSPISGSYEQYF. As DNA, the CDR3 is TGTGCCAGCTCACCAATCAGCGGGAGTTACGAGCAGTACTTC.